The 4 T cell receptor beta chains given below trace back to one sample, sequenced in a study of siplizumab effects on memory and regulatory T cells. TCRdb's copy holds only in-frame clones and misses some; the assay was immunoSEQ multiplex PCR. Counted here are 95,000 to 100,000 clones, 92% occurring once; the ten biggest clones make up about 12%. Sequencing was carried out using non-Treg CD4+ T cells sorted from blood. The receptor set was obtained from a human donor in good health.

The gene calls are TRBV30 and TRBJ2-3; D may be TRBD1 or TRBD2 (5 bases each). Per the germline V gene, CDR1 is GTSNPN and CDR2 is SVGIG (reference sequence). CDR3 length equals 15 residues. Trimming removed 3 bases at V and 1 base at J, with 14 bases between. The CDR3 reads CAWSPGASGTDTQYF. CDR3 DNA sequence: TGTGCCTGGAGCCCCGGGGCCTCGGGCACAGATACGCAGTATTTT.

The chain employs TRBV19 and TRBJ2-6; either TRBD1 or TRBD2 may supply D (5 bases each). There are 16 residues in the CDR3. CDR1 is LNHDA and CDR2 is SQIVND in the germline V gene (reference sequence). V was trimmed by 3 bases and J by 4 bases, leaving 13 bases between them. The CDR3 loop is CASSILGTSGANVLTF. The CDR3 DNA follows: TGTGCCAGTAGTATCCTTGGGACGTCCGGGGCCAACGTCCTGACTTTC.

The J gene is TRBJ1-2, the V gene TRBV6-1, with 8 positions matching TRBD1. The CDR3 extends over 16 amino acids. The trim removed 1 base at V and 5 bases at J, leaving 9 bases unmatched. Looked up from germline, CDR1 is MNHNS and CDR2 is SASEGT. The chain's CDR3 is CASSEVGTGGSYGYTF. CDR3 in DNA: TGTGCCAGCAGTGAAGTAGGGACAGGTGGAAGTTATGGCTACACCTTC.

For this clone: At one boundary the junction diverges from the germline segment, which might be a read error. Written as DNA, the CDR3 is TGTGCCAGCACTTTAGCGGGGGGTTTGGGCGAGCAGTACTTC. The encoded protein is CASTLAGGLGEQYF. The J gene is TRBJ2-7, the V gene TRBV28; 10 bases map to TRBD2. CDR3 length: 14 amino acids. CDR1 and CDR2 from the germline V gene are MDHEN and SYDVKM.